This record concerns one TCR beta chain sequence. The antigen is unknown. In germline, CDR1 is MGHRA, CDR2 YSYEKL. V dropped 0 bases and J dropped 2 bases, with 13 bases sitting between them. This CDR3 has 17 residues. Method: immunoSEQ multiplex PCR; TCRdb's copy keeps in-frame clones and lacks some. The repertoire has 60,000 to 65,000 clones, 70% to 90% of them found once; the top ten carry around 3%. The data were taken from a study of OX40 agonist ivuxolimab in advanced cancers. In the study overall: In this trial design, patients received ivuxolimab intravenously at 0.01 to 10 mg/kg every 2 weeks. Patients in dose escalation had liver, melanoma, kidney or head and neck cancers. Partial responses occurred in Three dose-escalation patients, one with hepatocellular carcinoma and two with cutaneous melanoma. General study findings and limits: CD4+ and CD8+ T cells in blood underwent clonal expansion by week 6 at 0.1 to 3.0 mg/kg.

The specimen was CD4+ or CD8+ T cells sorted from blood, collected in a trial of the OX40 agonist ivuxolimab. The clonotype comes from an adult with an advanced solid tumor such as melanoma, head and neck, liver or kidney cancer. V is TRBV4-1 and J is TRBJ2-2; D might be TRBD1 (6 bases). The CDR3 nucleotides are TGCGCCAGCAGCCAAGAAAGGTCACAGGGTAACACCGGGGAGCTGTTTTTT. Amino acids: CASSQERSQGNTGELFF.